A single sample is the source of the 28 T cell receptor beta chains below, sequenced in a study of CD8 T cells in ankylosing spondylitis. Study-level results: Seemingly characteristic of ankylosing spondylitis blood was a TCR beta motif consisting of about 8 highly homologous variants.

The antigens these receptors bind are not known. A single record per CDR3 protein comes from TCRdb applying MiXCR to the 5' RACE reads. The sample holds hundreds of thousands of distinct CDR3 sequences; roughly 17% are singletons and the top ten take over 1%. The sequenced material came from blood, either unsorted or a sorted T cell fraction (not recorded which). The receptors derive from a male donor with ankylosing spondylitis.

The chain links TRBV28 to TRBJ2-3; the match to TRBD1 covers 10 bases. The CDR3 length is 17 residues. Germline trimming cut 5 bases from V and 3 bases from J; bases unmatched to any gene: 11. Germline assignment: CDR1 MDHEN and CDR2 SYDVKM. CDR3 in DNA: TGTGCCAGCAGTATCCCCGACAGGGGGCTAATGACAGATACGCAGTATTTT. Translation gives CASSIPDRGLMTDTQYF.

This chain connects TRBV28 to TRBJ2-2; 7 bases map to TRBD1. Germline V gene data show CDR1 as MDHEN and CDR2 as SYDVKM. Trimming at V came to 8 bases and at J to 1 base, leaving 1 base not matched to a gene. The length of the CDR3 is 13 residues. The CDR3 region is CASAGGNTGELFF. Here the CDR3 DNA reads TGTGCCAGCGCAGGGGGGAACACCGGGGAGCTGTTTTTT. Variable domain in full (rest from reference TRBV28 and TRBJ2-2): DVKVTQSSRYLVKRTGEKVFLECVQDMDHENMFWYRQDPGLGLRLIYFSYDVKMKEKGDIPEGYSVSREKKERFSLILESASTNQTSMYLCASAGGNTGELFFGEGSRLTVL.

V is TRBV6-5 and J is TRBJ2-7, with 14 bases lining up with TRBD2. J lost 9 bases, V lost 2 bases, and 12 bases had no gene match. The CDR3 is made up of 17 amino acids. The V gene's germline CDR1 is MNHEY and CDR2 SVGAGI. The CDR3 protein is CASSYTGTSGSLSGQYF. The CDR3 DNA reads TGTGCCAGCAGTTACACCGGGACTAGCGGGAGTCTTAGTGGGCAGTACTTC.

This clonotype was seen a handful of times. The chain links TRBV28 to TRBJ2-7; D possibly matches TRBD1 or TRBD2 (6 bases each). V lost 8 bases and J 3 bases, leaving 17 bases between the germline ends. Germline V gene sequence: CDR1 MDHEN, CDR2 SYDVKM. This CDR3 has 14 amino acids. The chain's CDR3 is CASLKGGLGYEQYF. The CDR3 region has the DNA TGTGCCAGCCTTAAGGGGGGACTGGGCTACGAGCAGTACTTC.

The DNA for the CDR3 is TGTGCCAGCAGCTTAGGACTAGCGTATGACACCGGGGAGCTGTTTTTT. It encodes CASSLGLAYDTGELFF. This chain connects TRBV7-6 to TRBJ2-2, with TRBD2 identical over 8 bases. CDR1 and CDR2 from the germline V gene are SGHVS and FNYEAQ. Unmatched junction bases numbered 4, after V lost 1 base and J lost 3 bases. The CDR3 has 16 amino acids. Full variable domain (missing parts from reference TRBV7-6 and TRBJ2-2): GAGVSQSPRYKVTKRGQDVALRCDPISGHVSLYWYRQALGQGPEFLTYFNYEAQQDKSGLPNDRFSAERPEGSISTLTIQRTEQRDSAMYRCASSLGLAYDTGELFFGEGSRLTVL.

The chain couples TRBV11-2 to TRBJ1-1; 8 bases fit TRBD1. V shed 3 bases and J 1 base; nucleotides not matched to a gene: 10. CDR1 and CDR2 (germline): SGHAT, FQNNGV. The CDR3 loop spans 17 amino acids. The CDR3 nucleotides read TGTGCCAGCAGCTTCGGACCCGAGACAGGGGCGAACACTGAAGCTTTCTTT. Amino acids: CASSFGPETGANTEAFF.

About this clonotype itself: A single base separates this from a much larger clone, so it may be a read error. The chain is built from TRBV20-1 and TRBJ2-7, with D tentatively TRBD1 (5 bases). V lost 4 bases, J lost 3 bases, and 19 bases lay in between. The germline V gene has CDR1 DFQATT and CDR2 SNEGSKA (reference sequence). This CDR3 region has 15 residues. The CDR3 bases are TGCAGTGCTAAAATGTCGGCAGGGCTCTACTACGAGCAGTACTTC. Translation gives CSAKMSAGLYYEQYF.

The chain couples TRBV20-1 to TRBJ2-5; D might be TRBD2 (5 bases). From germline, CDR1 is DFQATT and CDR2 SNEGSKA (reference sequence). V lost 7 bases and J lost 2, with 20 bases in between. The CDR3 sequence is 15 residues long. This chain's CDR3 is CSVPTVRVLQETQYF. CDR3 nucleotides: TGCAGTGTCCCGACGGTGCGGGTTTTACAAGAGACCCAGTACTTC.

The chain combines TRBV7-6 with TRBJ1-3; D uncertain. V was cut by 4 bases and J by 3 bases, with 7 bases left in between. The CDR3 loop spans 13 amino acids. Germline V CDR1 and CDR2: SGHVS, FNYEAQ. CDR3 DNA: TGTGCCAGCAGCTCGACACGTGGAAACACCATATATTTT. Residues: CASSSTRGNTIYF. Full variable domain (missing parts from reference TRBV7-6 and TRBJ1-3): GAGVSQSPRYKVTKRGQDVALRCDPISGHVSLYWYRQALGQGPEFLTYFNYEAQQDKSGLPNDRFSAERPEGSISTLTIQRTEQRDSAMYRCASSSTRGNTIYFGEGSWLTVV.

V gene TRBV11-2 combines with J gene TRBJ2-7, with 12 bases identical to TRBD2. CDR3 length equals 16 residues. Trimming removed 5 bases from V and 6 bases from J; junction bases left unmatched: 11. Germline V gene lookup returns CDR1 SGHAT and CDR2 FQNNGV. The CDR3 nucleotides are TGTGCCAGCAGCCCGTCCCGACTAGCGGGAGAGGCCGAGCAGTACTTC. Residues: CASSPSRLAGEAEQYF.

The table lists this clonotype with a few counts. The chain recombines TRBV6-5 with TRBJ2-1; tentative D call: TRBD2 (6 bases). The V gene lost 6 bases and the J gene lost 10 bases, with 10 bases spanning the gap. Germline V lookup: CDR1 MNHEY, CDR2 SVGAGI. The CDR3 covers 11 residues. Here the CDR3 reads CASRTTREQFF. CDR3 nucleotide sequence: TGTGCCAGCAGGACGACTAGAGAGCAGTTCTTC.

This clonotype was detected ten times or more. The rearrangement links TRBV6-5 to TRBJ2-1; 8 nucleotides match TRBD2. This CDR3 is built from 15 residues. J gave up 2 bases and V 5 bases, and 5 bases lay outside the gene matches. CDR1 is MNHEY, CDR2 SVGAGI, per germline. CDR3 nucleotides: TGTGCCAGCAGTAACGGGGGGGCCCCCTACAATGAGCAGTTCTTC. Encoded protein: CASSNGGAPYNEQFF.

The V gene is TRBV3-1, the J gene TRBJ2-1; 7 bases agree with TRBD1. The CDR3 contains 14 residues. Trimming at V came to 2 bases and at J to 3 bases, leaving 1 base not matched to a gene. Germline-derived CDR1 and CDR2 are LGHDT and YNNKEL (reference sequence). The CDR3 is CASSQSGGYNEQFF. As DNA, the CDR3 is TGTGCCAGCAGCCAATCAGGGGGCTACAATGAGCAGTTCTTC.

This rearrangement joins TRBV24-1 to TRBJ2-7, with 11 bases identical to TRBD1. With V trimmed by 8 bases and J by 5 bases, 7 bases remained unmatched. CDR3 length: 14 amino acids. Germline V gene sequence: CDR1 KGHDR, CDR2 SFDVKD. In DNA form, the CDR3 reads TGTGCCACCACCGGGGACAGGGGGAACCACGAGCAGTACTTC. The encoded protein is CATTGDRGNHEQYF.

This clonotype was detected only a few times. The rearrangement uses TRBV12-3 or TRBV12-4 and TRBJ2-3; TRBD2 aligns across 8 bases. The CDR3 contains 17 residues. J gave up 5 bases and V 4 bases, and 14 bases lay outside the gene matches. In nucleotides, the CDR3 is TGTGCCAGCAGTTCGTTTAGCGGGGCCCTCAGGGGAGATACGCAGTATTTT. This gives the protein CASSSFSGALRGDTQYF.

This clonotype has only a few counts. The genes are TRBV29-1 and TRBJ2-3, with 8 bases that match TRBD1. The junction had 4 bases not matched to a gene; V was cut back by 5 bases and J by 3 bases. The CDR3 has 13 residues. Looked up from germline, CDR1 is SQVTM and CDR2 is ANQGSEA. The CDR3 is CSVQGALTDTQYF. Here the CDR3 DNA reads TGCAGCGTTCAGGGGGCTCTAACAGATACGCAGTATTTT.

This clonotype was detected many times. The genes are TRBV20-1 and TRBJ1-1, with D possibly TRBD1 on 5 matching bases. The germline V gene has CDR1 DFQATT and CDR2 SNEGSKA (reference sequence). The CDR3 has 14 residues. V was clipped by 0 bases and J by 5 bases, with 13 bases between them. The CDR3 DNA reads as TGCAGTGCTAGAGACCGCGGGGGGGGGACTGAAGCTTTCTTT. This translates into CSARDRGGGTEAFF.

On this clonotype itself: Because the CDR3's place on the DNA is in doubt, the DNA is left out and the CDR3 is given as listed by TCRdb. This rearrangement joins TRBV19 to TRBJ2-6; no DNA check was done on the table's D call, TRBD1. The CDR3 is 19 residues long, ends included. Germline CDR1 LNHDA, CDR2 SQIVND (reference sequence). The CDR3 sequence is CASTSVRPAVVSGRDVLTF.

The chain employs TRBV18 and TRBJ2-3; D perhaps matches TRBD2 (5 bases). This CDR3 spans 15 amino acids. The germline CDR1 and CDR2 sequences are KGHSH and LQKENI. V was pared by 1 base and J by 1 base, with 9 bases between. CDR3: CASSPQFGGTDTQYF. The DNA for the CDR3 is TGTGCCAGCTCACCACAATTCGGGGGCACAGATACGCAGTATTTT.

The chain couples TRBV20-1 to TRBJ2-1; tentatively, D is TRBD2 (5 bases). This CDR3 is built from 15 residues. Germline V CDR1 and CDR2: DFQATT, SNEGSKA (reference sequence). Trimming stripped 3 bases from V and 3 bases from J, with 15 bases between. DNA of the CDR3: TGCAGTGCTAGTTACGGCGGGTCCCACTACAATGAGCAGTTCTTC. Its protein product is CSASYGGSHYNEQFF.

V and J are TRBV27 and TRBJ1-5, with 9 bases that match TRBD1. After removal of 8 bases from V and 3 bases from J, the junction contained 8 bases not matched to a gene. Germline-derived CDR1 and CDR2 are MNHEY and SMNVEV (reference sequence). This CDR3 region has 15 residues. CDR3 protein: CASGRQGDSNQPQHF. CDR3 coding DNA: TGTGCCAGCGGCCGACAGGGGGACTCCAATCAGCCCCAGCATTTT.

The sample holds many counts of this clonotype. The V and J genes are TRBV12-3 or TRBV12-4 and TRBJ1-3; the match to TRBD1 covers 7 bases. The CDR3 contains 14 residues. V was pared by 4 bases and J by 4 bases, with 4 bases of the junction left unmatched. This CDR3 is CASSYRGSGNTIYF. In nucleotides, the CDR3 is TGTGCCAGCAGTTACAGGGGTTCGGGAAACACCATATATTTT.

This chain uses TRBV24-1 with TRBJ2-5; D perhaps matches TRBD2 (5 bases). Germline V CDR1 and CDR2: KGHDR, SFDVKD. The CDR3 loop spans 13 amino acids. The V end was cut by 7 bases, the J end by 2 bases, with 10 bases between. This CDR3 is CATREAEQETQYF. The CDR3, as DNA: TGTGCCACCAGGGAGGCAGAGCAAGAGACCCAGTACTTC.

V and J are TRBV12-3 or TRBV12-4 and TRBJ2-5, with TRBD1 matching over 8 bases. This CDR3 is 13 amino acids long. V dropped 6 bases and J dropped 4; count of bases not matched to a gene: 4. The CDR3 DNA follows: TGTGCCAGCAGAAAAGACAGGGGAGAGACCCAGTACTTC. Protein product: CASRKDRGETQYF.

This clonotype has just a few counts. The chain combines TRBV12-3 or TRBV12-4 with TRBJ2-5; unclear D gene. The CDR3 runs to 12 residues. Trimming left V 5 bases short and J 4 bases short, with 8 bases between. The CDR3 DNA reads TGTGCCAGCAGTCCGGCCGTAGAGACCCAGTACTTC. It specifies CASSPAVETQYF.

This chain links TRBV5-1 with TRBJ1-4; D unclear. With 4 bases removed from V and 8 bases from J, the gap between germline ends came to 18 bases. Germline lookup yields CDR1 SGHRS and CDR2 YFSETQ. The CDR3 has 15 residues. CDR3 sequence (DNA): TGCGCCAGCAGCCAGACCCCGACATACGGAGAAAAACTGTTTTTT. It yields the protein CASSQTPTYGEKLFF.

Only a few counts were recorded for this clonotype. V and J are TRBV12-3 or TRBV12-4 and TRBJ2-7; the match to TRBD2 covers 11 bases. CDR3 length: 14 residues. Trimming removed 5 bases from V and 5 bases from J; junction bases left unmatched: 5. The CDR3 spells CASSRLAGSHEQYF. The CDR3 region has the DNA TGTGCCAGCAGTCGACTAGCGGGATCTCACGAGCAGTACTTC.

This sequence joins TRBV4-2 and TRBJ1-6; 7 positions agree with TRBD1. J was trimmed by 6 bases and V by 2 bases; bases with no gene match: 4. Germline V lookup: CDR1 LGHNA, CDR2 YNFKEQ. There are 15 residues in the CDR3. This CDR3 is CASSQTDRSNSPLHF. The CDR3 DNA sequence: TGTGCCAGCAGCCAAACGGACAGGTCTAATTCACCCCTCCACTTT.